One and the same sample provided the 18 T cell receptor beta chains below, sequenced in a study of T cells after yellow fever vaccination. TCRdb used MiXCR to reprocess the 5' RACE reads, holding one entry per CDR3 protein. The table records 500,000 to 650,000 distinct CDR3 sequences, around 17% of them present only once. The sample consisted of PBMCs, taken 4 to 5 days after the first yellow fever vaccination. These receptor sequences come from a young man who received the YFV17D yellow fever vaccine.

This clonotype was detected only a few times. This chain joins TRBV29-1 and TRBJ2-2; D is perhaps TRBD1 (6 bases). V lost 5 bases and J 1 base, leaving 14 bases between the germline ends. The CDR3 is 15 amino acids. From germline, CDR1 is SQVTM and CDR2 ANQGSEA. The CDR3 region is CSVLTGSGNTGELFF. Written as DNA, the CDR3 is TGCAGCGTTTTAACAGGGAGTGGGAACACCGGGGAGCTGTTTTTT.

This clonotype was picked up a small number of times. The chain links TRBV14 to TRBJ2-1; possibly TRBD1 for D (6 bases). The CDR3 is 15 residues long. Per the germline V gene, CDR1 is SGHDN and CDR2 is FVKESK. Deletions cut 4 bases from V and 9 bases from J, with 19 bases between. Here the CDR3 reads CASSLPGTSSAEQFF. The CDR3 bases are TGTGCCAGCAGCCTCCCTGGGACAAGTTCGGCTGAGCAGTTCTTC.

This clonotype was seen more than once but under ten times. The chain uses TRBV7-2 and TRBJ1-4; D perhaps matches TRBD1 (6 bases). The CDR3 extends over 16 amino acids. V lost 5 bases to trimming and J lost 8 bases, with 21 bases between them. The germline V gene has CDR1 SGHTA and CDR2 FQGNSA. The DNA for the CDR3 is TGTGCCAGCAGCCCCCGAGAAATTGGGACATCAGAAAAACTGTTTTTT. It is translated as CASSPREIGTSEKLFF.

The chain recombines TRBV27 with TRBJ2-7; 8 bases fit TRBD1. In germline, CDR1 is MNHEY, CDR2 SMNVEV (reference sequence). J gave up 2 bases and V 5 bases, and 5 bases lay outside the gene matches. The CDR3 runs 14 residues. The CDR3 loop is CASSHTGGTYEQYF. The CDR3 DNA follows: TGTGCCAGCAGTCATACAGGGGGTACCTACGAGCAGTACTTC.

This clonotype was seen more than once but under ten times. This chain's CDR3 is CASSLSPLPSPLHF. The CDR3 region has the DNA TGCGCCAGCAGCTTGAGCCCTCTCCCCTCACCCCTCCACTTT. V usage is TRBV5-1 and J usage is TRBJ1-6; D is unclear. The germline gives CDR1 SGHRS, CDR2 YFSETQ. V lost 1 base and J lost 10, with 12 bases in between. CDR3 length: 14 residues.

V gene TRBV20-1 combines with J gene TRBJ2-7, with D unclear. The germline V gene has CDR1 DFQATT and CDR2 SNEGSKA (reference sequence). Trimming removed 5 bases at V and 0 bases at J, with 8 bases between. There are 12 residues in the CDR3. The CDR3 loop is CSAYGNSYEQYF. Written as DNA, the CDR3 is TGCAGTGCTTACGGAAACTCCTACGAGCAGTACTTC.

This clonotype was seen more than once but under ten times. This chain connects TRBV20-1 to TRBJ2-7, with D uncertain. The germline CDR1 and CDR2 sequences are DFQATT and SNEGSKA (reference sequence). V lost 1 base, J lost 2 bases, and 9 bases lay in between. This CDR3 is built from 13 residues. In DNA form, the CDR3 reads TGCAGTGCTAGAGTCCCGTCGACCTACGAGCAGTACTTC. Its translation is CSARVPSTYEQYF.

A few counts support this clonotype. The CDR3 loop reads CASSFRDGTYNEQFF. As DNA, the CDR3 is TGTGCCAGCAGCTTCAGGGACGGCACCTACAATGAGCAGTTCTTC. This sequence joins TRBV7-9 and TRBJ2-1; D may be TRBD1 or TRBD2 (5 bases each). CDR1 is SEHNR, CDR2 FQNEAQ, per germline (reference sequence). CDR3 size: 15 residues. Trimming left V 3 bases short and J 2 bases short, with 11 bases between.

The chain uses TRBV5-5 and TRBJ1-4; D is unresolved. The CDR3 is 17 residues long. From germline, CDR1 is SGHKS and CDR2 YYEKEE (reference sequence). Trimming shortened V by 0 bases and J by 4 bases, and 16 bases separated the two germline ends. Here the CDR3 DNA reads TGTGCCAGCAGCTTGGGCGTTATAGACACTGGTAATGAAAAACTGTTTTTT. It is translated as CASSLGVIDTGNEKLFF.

This clonotype was found many times. As DNA, the CDR3 is TGTGCCAGCAGTCGAACAGGGCGGCTCAATCAGCCCCAGCATTTT. This encodes CASSRTGRLNQPQHF. The chain links TRBV12-3 or TRBV12-4 to TRBJ1-5, with a tentative D call TRBD1 (6 bases). V lost 5 bases and J 3 bases, leaving 14 bases between the germline ends. This CDR3 comprises 15 residues.

This clonotype was seen repeatedly, ten times or more. V gene TRBV7-2 combines with J gene TRBJ1-1; D may be TRBD1 (6 bases). Germline V gives CDR1 SGHTA, CDR2 FQGNSA. Trimming removed 1 base at V and 11 bases at J, with 17 bases between. The CDR3 runs to 14 residues. CDR3 region: CASSLGGTSGGAFF. DNA of the CDR3: TGTGCCAGCAGCTTAGGGGGGACATCGGGTGGGGCTTTCTTT.

This clonotype was seen a handful of times. The V call is TRBV7-9, the J call TRBJ2-7; D possibly corresponds to TRBD1 (6 bases). In germline, CDR1 is SEHNR, CDR2 FQNEAQ (reference sequence). CDR3 length: 15 residues. Trimming pared 1 base from V and 0 bases from J, leaving 10 bases between. The CDR3 nucleotides are TGTGCCAGCAGCTTAGGGACAGCCACCTCCTACGAGCAGTACTTC. It is translated as CASSLGTATSYEQYF.

The CDR3: CASSSTGTSIDEQFF. The CDR3 bases are TGTGCCAGCAGCTCTACCGGGACTAGCATCGATGAGCAGTTCTTC. The rearrangement joins TRBV7-9 to TRBJ2-1, with 9 bases that match TRBD2. The CDR3 runs 15 residues. V was pared by 4 bases and J by 8 bases, with 9 bases of the junction left unmatched. The germline V gene has CDR1 SEHNR and CDR2 FQNEAQ (reference sequence).

The rearrangement uses TRBV6-5 and TRBJ1-2; 9 nucleotides align to TRBD1. Germline V gives CDR1 MNHEY, CDR2 SVGAGI. Trimming at V came to 0 bases and at J to 4 bases, leaving 3 bases not matched to a gene. CDR3 size: 15 residues. This CDR3 reads CASSYSGQGVYGYTF. CDR3 sequence (DNA): TGTGCCAGCAGTTACTCGGGACAGGGTGTCTATGGCTACACCTTC.

The rearrangement uses TRBV4-1 and TRBJ2-1; TRBD2 is a possible D gene (5 bases). The V end lost 1 base, the J end lost 7 bases, and 17 bases lay between the germline ends. CDR1 and CDR2 (germline): MGHRA, YSYEKL. There are 16 residues in the CDR3. Here the CDR3 reads CASSQGPVAGRNEQFF. CDR3 coding DNA: TGCGCCAGCAGCCAAGGACCGGTGGCGGGCCGGAATGAGCAGTTCTTC.

This clonotype was seen ten or more times. The chain carries TRBV18 and TRBJ2-5, with D possibly matching TRBD2 (6 bases). CDR1 KGHSH and CDR2 LQKENI come from the germline V gene. The V end lost 4 bases, the J end lost 1 base, and 10 bases lay between the germline ends. CDR3 length equals 14 residues. CDR3 loop: CASSLGGAQETQYF. In DNA, the CDR3 is TGTGCCAGCTCACTTGGCGGGGCCCAAGAGACCCAGTACTTC.

The chain joins TRBV24-1 to TRBJ2-5; D may correspond to TRBD1 or TRBD2 (5 bases each). Germline V gene lookup returns CDR1 KGHDR and CDR2 SFDVKD. V was shortened by 3 bases and J by 4 bases, with 8 bases between the two germline ends. The CDR3 is made up of 13 amino acids. CDR3 residues: CATSDGTGETQYF. The CDR3 region has the DNA TGTGCCACCAGTGATGGGACGGGAGAGACCCAGTACTTC.

V and J are TRBV7-3 and TRBJ2-4; 7 bases are shared with TRBD2. The CDR3 runs to 13 residues. V lost 4 bases and J lost 11; bases outside the gene matches: 8. The germline CDR1 and CDR2 sequences are SGHTA and FQGTGA. CDR3 in amino acids: CASSSSPSGVQYF. The CDR3 bases are TGTGCCAGCAGCTCCTCACCGAGCGGGGTTCAGTACTTC.